Listed below are T cell receptor beta chains from one sample, sequenced in a study of blood T cell repertoires in COVID-19. TCRdb keeps only in-frame clones here, not all; method: immunoSEQ multiplex PCR. The sample has under 250,000 clones, around 86% seen once; the top ten hold approximately 5%. Source material: peripheral blood. Receptors were obtained from an elderly woman with COVID-19, enrolled during active disease. The CDR3 runs from the conserved cysteine through the conserved F or W. Each record gives: V gene, clone size, J gene, D gene, CDR3 length, CDR3 protein, CDR3 DNA. D genes are given only for firm matches. Clone size appears in some rows only: once, few, many, or a class for an expanded clone.

>TRBV5-1|.|TRBJ2-2|.|15
CASSGGTANTGELFF
TGCGCCAGCAGCGGCGGGACAGCGAACACCGGGGAGCTGTTTTTT
>TRBV19|.|TRBJ2-2|.|15
CASSPGTLNTGELFF
TGTGCCAGTAGCCCCGGGACACTGAACACCGGGGAGCTGTTTTTT
>TRBV6-1|.|TRBJ1-5|.|14
CASSDRDWGQPQHF
TGTGCCAGCAGTGACAGGGATTGGGGTCAGCCCCAGCATTTT
>TRBV7-2|.|TRBJ1-5|.|12
CASSRTGSPQHF
TGTGCCAGCAGTCGAACAGGGTCGCCCCAGCATTTT
>TRBV5-1|once|TRBJ2-1|TRBD2|16
CASSSLAGVTYNEQFF
TGCGCCAGCAGTTCACTAGCGGGGGTTACCTACAATGAGCAGTTCTTC
>TRBV4-2|once|TRBJ1-1|.|14
CASSHSDGAIEAFF
TGTGCCAGCAGCCATAGCGACGGAGCGATTGAAGCTTTCTTT
>TRBV5-4|.|TRBJ1-2|.|15
CASSRPEAGAVGYTF
TGTGCCAGCAGCAGGCCCGAGGCAGGGGCGGTTGGCTACACCTTC
>TRBV5-5|.|TRBJ2-7|TRBD1|15
CASSPETGGSYEQYF
TGTGCCAGCAGTCCAGAGACAGGGGGTTCGTACGAGCAGTACTTC
>TRBV7-9|few|TRBJ1-6|.|12
CASSLPQGALHF
TGTGCCAGCAGCTTACCACAGGGTGCCCTCCACTTT
>TRBV4-2|once|TRBJ2-5|TRBD2|15
CASSQEAGGRETQYF
TGTGCCAGCAGCCAGGAAGCGGGGGGAAGAGAGACCCAGTACTTC
>TRBV15|once|TRBJ1-3|.|14
CATSSRQAGNTIYF
TGTGCCACCAGCTCCAGACAGGCTGGAAACACCATATATTTT
>TRBV7-2|.|TRBJ2-3|.|16
CASSLAPGTSTDTQYF
TGTGCCAGCAGCTTAGCCCCGGGGACTAGCACAGATACGCAGTATTTT
>TRBV2|.|TRBJ1-4|.|13
CASSGQKEEKLFF
TGTGCCAGCAGCGGCCAAAAGGAGGAAAAACTGTTTTTT
>TRBV27|.|TRBJ2-3|TRBD2|14
CASSLRGGFDTQYF
TGTGCCAGCAGTCTTCGGGGGGGGTTTGATACGCAGTATTTT
>TRBV3-1/TRBV3-2|.|TRBJ1-1|.|14
CASSQVRTGTEAFF
TGTGCCAGCAGCCAAGTCCGTACGGGCACTGAAGCTTTCTTT
>TRBV20-1|once|TRBJ2-4|.|14
CSASLGASKNIQYF
TGCAGTGCTAGTTTGGGCGCGTCCAAAAACATTCAGTACTTC
>TRBV7-3|once|TRBJ2-1|TRBD2|15
CASSAGGAAYNEQFF
TGTGCCAGCAGCGCCGGGGGGGCGGCCTACAATGAGCAGTTCTTC
>TRBV19|.|TRBJ2-2|.|15
CASSIPQTNTGELFF
TGTGCCAGTAGTATACCGCAGACGAACACCGGGGAGCTGTTTTTT
>TRBV4-2|.|TRBJ1-2|.|17
CASSPPVSGTVLNGYTF
TGTGCCAGCAGCCCCCCAGTGTCCGGTACAGTCTTAAATGGCTACACCTTC
>TRBV19|.|TRBJ2-2|.|13
CATIYRDTGELFF
TGTGCCACCATCTACAGGGATACCGGGGAGCTGTTTTTT
>TRBV2|.|TRBJ1-2|TRBD1|14
CASRGTGQGAGYTF
TGTGCCAGCAGAGGGACAGGGCAGGGGGCAGGCTACACCTTC
>TRBV7-2|.|TRBJ2-5|.|11
CASSSSGTQYF
TGTGCCAGCAGCTCCAGTGGGACCCAGTACTTC
>TRBV10-1|.|TRBJ1-3|.|18
CASSEPAPWRAEGNTIYF
TGCGCCAGCAGTGAGCCAGCCCCTTGGCGGGCAGAAGGAAACACCATATATTTT
>TRBV6-5|.|TRBJ2-7|TRBD1|14
CASTPGDRGNEQYF
TGTGCCAGCACCCCAGGGGACAGGGGTAACGAGCAGTACTTC
>TRBV6-5|.|TRBJ1-5|.|14
CASVLGQTNQPQHF
TGTGCCAGCGTCCTTGGACAGACCAATCAGCCTCAGCATTTT
>TRBV28|.|TRBJ2-3|TRBD1|13
CASGQANTDTQYF
TGTGCCAGTGGACAGGCGAACACAGATACGCAGTATTTT
>TRBV11-2|.|TRBJ1-1|.|15
CASSLRTLQNTEAFF
TGTGCCAGCAGCCTACGGACACTTCAGAACACTGAAGCTTTCTTT
>TRBV9|.|TRBJ1-1|TRBD1|14
CASSSWTGSTEAFF
TGTGCCAGCAGCTCCTGGACAGGGAGCACTGAAGCTTTCTTT
>TRBV5-5|once|TRBJ2-3|TRBD2|15
CASSLPSGVKDTQYF
TGTGCCAGCAGCTTACCTAGCGGGGTTAAAGATACGCAGTATTTT
>TRBV19|.|TRBJ2-5|TRBD2|13
CASSGGGSETQYF
TGTGCCAGTAGCGGGGGGGGTTCAGAGACCCAGTACTTC
>TRBV10-2|.|TRBJ1-5|.|16
CASSVLTGRDNQPQHF
TGCGCCAGCAGTGTTTTAACGGGGAGAGACAATCAGCCCCAGCATTTT
>TRBV28|.|TRBJ1-2|.|14
CASSSGYRSYGYTF
TGTGCCAGCAGTTCAGGGTATAGGAGCTATGGCTACACCTTC
>TRBV29-1|few|TRBJ1-5|TRBD1|13
CSVGDRGNQPQHF
TGCAGCGTGGGGGACAGGGGGAATCAGCCCCAGCATTTT
>TRBV29-1|.|TRBJ2-5|.|13
CSVAGEVLGTQYF
TGCAGCGTTGCGGGGGAAGTACTCGGGACCCAGTACTTC
>TRBV27|.|TRBJ1-2|.|14
CASRPRQLSYGYTF
TGTGCCAGCAGGCCCCGACAGCTCTCTTATGGCTACACCTTC
>TRBV5-6|.|TRBJ1-3|.|17
CASSLGYLGSSGNTIYF
TGTGCCAGCAGCCTTGGGTATTTGGGGAGTAGTGGAAACACCATATATTTT
>TRBV6-5|.|TRBJ2-2|.|15
CASRQGRKDTGELFF
TGTGCCAGCAGGCAGGGTAGGAAGGACACCGGGGAGCTGTTTTTT
>TRBV18|.|TRBJ1-2|TRBD1|14
CASSPGQGAYGYTF
TGTGCCAGCTCACCGGGACAGGGGGCCTATGGCTACACCTTC
>TRBV7-2|.|TRBJ1-2|TRBD1|13
CASSWAGGGGYTF
TGTGCCAGCAGCTGGGCAGGGGGCGGCGGCTACACCTTC
>TRBV6-5|.|TRBJ2-2|.|12
CASSRSTGELFF
TGTGCCAGCAGTAGGAGCACCGGGGAGCTGTTTTTT
>TRBV14|.|TRBJ1-6|.|15
CASSQDSRGNSPLHF
TGTGCCAGCAGCCAAGATTCGCGGGGCAATTCACCCCTCCACTTT
>TRBV6-1|.|TRBJ2-1|TRBD1|15
CASSEIGTGSNEQFF
TGTGCCAGCAGTGAAATCGGGACAGGGTCCAATGAGCAGTTCTTC
>TRBV6-2/TRBV6-3|.|TRBJ2-1|.|12
CASSEKGDEQFF
TGTGCCAGCAGTGAGAAAGGGGATGAGCAGTTCTTC
>TRBV2|.|TRBJ2-1|TRBD2|15
CASSERASGGYEQFF
TGTGCCAGCAGTGAAAGGGCTAGCGGGGGGTATGAGCAGTTCTTC
>TRBV5-1|.|TRBJ1-4|.|14
CASSLQDANEKLFF
TGCGCCAGCAGCTTACAGGACGCCAATGAAAAACTGTTTTTT
>TRBV5-1|.|TRBJ1-4|.|15
CASSFEGGVNEKLFF
TGCGCCAGCAGCTTCGAGGGCGGGGTTAATGAAAAACTGTTTTTT
>TRBV5-1|.|TRBJ2-5|.|16
CASSTGGRMPDGTQYF
TGCGCCAGCAGCACCGGTGGGAGGATGCCGGATGGGACCCAGTACTTC
>TRBV19|.|TRBJ1-1|TRBD1|13
CASNDRGYTEAFF
TGTGCCAGTAACGACAGGGGGTACACTGAAGCTTTCTTT
>TRBV13|.|TRBJ1-6|.|14
CASVLRSYNSPLHF
TGTGCCAGCGTCCTGAGGTCCTATAATTCACCCCTCCACTTT
>TRBV7-6|once|TRBJ1-6|.|13
CASSARENSPLHF
TGTGCCAGCAGCGCCCGGGAAAATTCACCCCTCCACTTT